This entry lists 13 T cell receptor beta chains sequenced from one sample in a study of blood T cell repertoires in COVID-19. Method: immunoSEQ multiplex PCR; TCRdb's copy keeps in-frame clones and lacks some. The sample yields 190,000 or so clones, about 82% seen once. The sample taken for sequencing was peripheral blood. All receptors derive from a man between 60 and 75 years old with COVID-19, enrolled during active disease.

Comment on this clone: The junction differs from germline at one of its ends, possibly a read error. The chain is built from TRBV3-1 (or the pseudogene TRBV3-2) and TRBJ2-5; 11 bases align to TRBD2. The germline V gene has CDR1 LGHDT and CDR2 YNNKEL (reference sequence). CDR3 size: 15 residues. CDR3 in amino acids: CASTQLAGVEETQYF. In DNA, the CDR3 is TGTGCCAGCACCCAACTAGCGGGAGTTGAGGAGACCCAGTACTTC.

The V gene is TRBV6-2 or TRBV6-3, the J gene TRBJ1-4; D call uncertain. CDR1 MNHEY and CDR2 SVGEGT come from the germline V gene. Trimming cost V 2 bases and J 7 bases, with 14 bases left between them. This CDR3 is 15 amino acids long. The CDR3, as DNA: TGTGCCAGCAGTTACGTCGAGGAGAGGTCTGAAAAACTGTTTTTT. Translated: CASSYVEERSEKLFF.

This chain joins TRBV19 and TRBJ2-1, with unresolved D. Germline CDR1 is LNHDA and CDR2 is SQIVND (reference sequence). The V end lost 5 bases, the J end lost 0 bases, and 11 bases lay between the germline ends. The CDR3 sequence is 15 residues long. The CDR3 is CASSGRTSSYNEQFF. CDR3 nucleotides: TGTGCCAGTAGTGGTCGAACGAGCTCCTACAATGAGCAGTTCTTC.

J is TRBJ2-1 and V is TRBV19; the D gene is possibly TRBD2 (5 bases). Per the germline V gene, CDR1 is LNHDA and CDR2 is SQIVND (reference sequence). The CDR3 length is 15 residues. V was trimmed by 3 bases and J by 1 base, leaving 10 bases between them. CDR3 bases: TGTGCCAGTAGTATCGAGACGGGATCCTACAATGAGCAGTTCTTC. Translating it yields CASSIETGSYNEQFF.

V is TRBV9 and J is TRBJ2-2, with 11 bases aligning to TRBD1. The germline gives CDR1 SGDLS, CDR2 YYNGEE. V was clipped by 2 bases and J by 5 bases; unmatched bases: 2. This CDR3 spans 15 amino acids. The CDR3 bases are TGTGCCAGCAGCGTGGACAGGGGGCGTACCGGGGAGCTGTTTTTT. Encoded protein: CASSVDRGRTGELFF.

This clone was counted only a few times. The chain is built from TRBV3-1 (or the pseudogene TRBV3-2) and TRBJ1-1; 11 nucleotides line up with TRBD1. CDR1 is LGHDT and CDR2 is YNNKEL in the germline V gene (reference sequence). V trimming: 4 bases; J trimming: 6 bases; junction bases outside the gene matches: 4. CDR3 length equals 14 residues. The CDR3 loop reads CASSPWDRGAEAFF. The CDR3 bases are TGTGCCAGCAGCCCCTGGGACAGGGGGGCTGAAGCTTTCTTT.

The table lists this clone with a few counts. The CDR3 region has the DNA TGCGCCAGCAGTGAGTCCGGAGGGGTAGCGTCTAGACCTAGGGAGCAGTTCTTC. Protein product: CASSESGGVASRPREQFF. The rearrangement links TRBV10-2 to TRBJ2-1, with D tentatively TRBD2 (6 bases). Trimming took off 0 bases at V and 10 bases at J, with 25 bases between the two ends. The CDR3 runs 18 residues. From germline, CDR1 is WSHSY and CDR2 SAAADI.

The rearrangement joins TRBV28 to TRBJ1-4; maybe TRBD1 (6 bases). V was trimmed by 7 bases and J by 7 bases, leaving 19 bases between them. The CDR3 consists of 15 residues. The V gene's germline CDR1 is MDHEN and CDR2 SYDVKM. CDR3 in amino acids: CASTLGGGGGEKLFF. CDR3 nucleotides: TGTGCCAGCACCCTAGGGGGGGGCGGAGGTGAAAAACTGTTTTTT.

The J gene is TRBJ2-5, the V gene TRBV28; D not resolved. Germline V lookup: CDR1 MDHEN, CDR2 SYDVKM. The CDR3 runs to 14 residues. The V and J ends lost 3 bases and 3 bases respectively, with 11 bases between them. This chain's CDR3 is CASSFLSRKETQYF. The CDR3 DNA sequence: TGTGCCAGCAGTTTCCTCTCTAGGAAAGAGACCCAGTACTTC.

J is TRBJ1-1 and V is TRBV6-5; 8 bases match TRBD1. Trimming cost V 6 bases and J 0 bases; bases outside gene matches: 3. This CDR3 comprises 14 residues. Germline CDR1 is MNHEY and CDR2 is SVGAGI. CDR3 loop: CASSRQGMNTEAFF. DNA of the CDR3: TGTGCCAGCAGCCGACAGGGGATGAACACTGAAGCTTTCTTT.

The rearrangement links TRBV27 to TRBJ2-2, with unresolved D. Germline V gene lookup returns CDR1 MNHEY and CDR2 SMNVEV (reference sequence). V shed 6 bases and J shed 1 base, with 12 bases lying between them. The length of the CDR3 is 15 residues. CDR3: CASSKSAVNTGELFF. As DNA, the CDR3 is TGTGCCAGCAGCAAATCCGCAGTGAACACCGGGGAGCTGTTTTTT.

This sequence joins TRBV5-1 and TRBJ2-2; tentatively, D is TRBD2 (7 bases). CDR1 and CDR2 from the germline V gene are SGHRS and YFSETQ. The CDR3 loop spans 15 amino acids. V was shortened by 7 bases and J by 5 bases, with 18 bases between the two germline ends. The CDR3 here is CASSMTGGFTGELFF. The CDR3 nucleotides are TGCGCCAGCTCTATGACGGGGGGCTTTACCGGGGAGCTGTTTTTT.

The chain uses TRBV6-6 and TRBJ2-3; D is ambiguous. Trimming stripped 3 bases from V and 2 bases from J, with 12 bases between. Germline CDR1 is MNHNY and CDR2 is SVGAGI (reference sequence). The CDR3 is made up of 15 amino acids. CDR3 region: CASSYPPSDTDTQYF. The CDR3 coding sequence is TGTGCCAGCAGTTATCCCCCCAGCGACACAGATACGCAGTATTTT.